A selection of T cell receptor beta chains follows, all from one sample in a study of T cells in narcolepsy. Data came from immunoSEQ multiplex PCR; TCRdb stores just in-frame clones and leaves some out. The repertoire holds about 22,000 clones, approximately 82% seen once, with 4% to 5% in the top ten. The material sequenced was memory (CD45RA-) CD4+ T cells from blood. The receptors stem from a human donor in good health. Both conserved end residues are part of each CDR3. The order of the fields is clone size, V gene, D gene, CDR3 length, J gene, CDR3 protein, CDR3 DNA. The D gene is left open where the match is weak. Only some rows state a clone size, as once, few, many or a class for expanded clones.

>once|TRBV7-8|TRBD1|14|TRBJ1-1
CASSLGQGFTEAFF
TGTGCCAGCAGCCTTGGACAGGGGTTCACTGAAGCTTTCTTT
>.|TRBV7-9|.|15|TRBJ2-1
CASSLGSVGYNEQFF
TGTGCCAGCAGCTTAGGGTCGGTCGGCTACAATGAGCAGTTCTTC
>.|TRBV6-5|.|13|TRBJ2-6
CASSPGVPNVLTF
TGTGCCAGCAGTCCAGGGGTACCCAACGTCCTGACTTTC
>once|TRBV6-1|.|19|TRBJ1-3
CANSEANIGSWSSGNTIYF
TGTGCCAACAGTGAAGCGAATATAGGGTCCTGGAGCTCTGGAAACACCATATATTTT
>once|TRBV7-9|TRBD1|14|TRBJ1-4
CASSLGQGGEKLFF
TGTGCCAGCAGCTTAGGACAGGGGGGTGAAAAACTGTTTTTT
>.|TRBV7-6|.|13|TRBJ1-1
CASSLVGQGEAFF
TGTGCCAGCAGCTTAGTGGGCCAGGGGGAAGCTTTCTTT
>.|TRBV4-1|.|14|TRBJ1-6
CASSQVGYNSPLHF
TGCGCCAGCAGCCAAGTGGGGTATAATTCACCCCTCCACTTT
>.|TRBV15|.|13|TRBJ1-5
CATSRDRGGAQHF
TGTGCCACCAGCAGAGATAGGGGCGGTGCCCAGCATTTT
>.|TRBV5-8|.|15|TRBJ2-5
CASSFEGSRGETQYF
TGTGCCAGCAGCTTCGAGGGATCGCGAGGGGAGACCCAGTACTTC
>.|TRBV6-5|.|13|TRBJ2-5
CASRKQVSEAQYF
TGTGCCAGCAGAAAACAGGTCTCGGAGGCCCAGTACTTC
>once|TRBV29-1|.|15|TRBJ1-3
CSASTGTTSGNTIYF
TGCAGCGCGTCGACAGGCACAACCTCTGGAAACACCATATATTTT
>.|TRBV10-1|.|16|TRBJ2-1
CASSGPTQRSNNEQFF
TGCGCCAGCAGTGGACCGACCCAAAGGAGCAACAATGAGCAGTTCTTC
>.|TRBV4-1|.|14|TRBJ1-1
CASSQDWGYTEAFF
TGCGCCAGCAGCCAAGATTGGGGATACACTGAAGCTTTCTTT
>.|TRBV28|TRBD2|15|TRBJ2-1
CASRTPGGSYNEQFF
TGTGCCAGCAGAACACCGGGGGGCTCCTACAATGAGCAGTTCTTC
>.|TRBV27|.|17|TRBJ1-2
CASRASDGRGPNYGYTF
TGTGCCAGCCGCGCCTCGGACGGCCGAGGGCCTAACTATGGCTACACCTTC
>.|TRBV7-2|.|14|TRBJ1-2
CASSSANPTYGYTF
TGTGCCAGCAGCTCAGCAAACCCCACCTATGGCTACACCTTC
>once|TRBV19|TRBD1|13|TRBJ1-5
CASSKQGGEPQHF
TGTGCCAGTAGTAAACAGGGGGGTGAACCCCAGCATTTT
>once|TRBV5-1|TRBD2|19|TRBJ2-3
CASSLAGGIVAGSTDTQYF
TGCGCCAGCAGCTTGGCGGGTGGAATAGTAGCGGGGAGCACAGATACGCAGTATTTT
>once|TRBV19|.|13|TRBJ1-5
CASSLNVMQPQHF
TGTGCCAGTAGTCTCAATGTTATGCAGCCCCAGCATTTT
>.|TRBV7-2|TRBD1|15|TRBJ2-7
CASSQQGTGGHEQYF
TGTGCCAGCAGCCAGCAGGGGACAGGGGGCCACGAGCAGTACTTC
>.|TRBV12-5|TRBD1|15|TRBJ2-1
CASGLALGQYDEQFF
TGTGCTAGTGGTTTGGCCCTGGGACAGTACGATGAGCAGTTCTTC
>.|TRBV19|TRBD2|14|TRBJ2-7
CASSLTSGGYEQYF
TGTGCCTCCAGCTTGACTAGCGGGGGGTACGAGCAGTACTTC
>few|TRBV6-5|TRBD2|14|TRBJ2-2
CASRGLAGGGELFF
TGTGCCAGCAGGGGACTAGCGGGGGGAGGGGAGCTGTTTTTT
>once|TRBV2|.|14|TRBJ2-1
CASTDREVYNEQFF
TGTGCCAGCACCGACAGAGAAGTGTACAATGAGCAGTTCTTC
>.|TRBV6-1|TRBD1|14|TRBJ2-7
CASRRQGQLGEQYF
TGTGCCAGCAGGAGACAGGGACAGCTAGGCGAGCAGTACTTC
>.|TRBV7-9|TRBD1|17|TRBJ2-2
CASSPRPGQGLTGELFF
TGTGCCAGCAGCCCGCGACCGGGACAGGGGTTAACCGGGGAGCTGTTTTTT
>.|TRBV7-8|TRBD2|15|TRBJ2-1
CASSLVAGPYNEQFF
TGTGCCAGCAGCTTAGTAGCGGGGCCTTACAATGAGCAGTTCTTC
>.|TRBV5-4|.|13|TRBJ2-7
CASSQAANYEQYF
TGTGCCAGCAGCCAGGCGGCAAACTACGAGCAGTACTTC
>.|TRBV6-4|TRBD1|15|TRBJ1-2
CASSDSGTELYGYTF
TGTGCCAGCAGTGACTCTGGGACAGAATTATATGGCTACACCTTC
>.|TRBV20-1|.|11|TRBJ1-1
CSAGTFPEAFF
TGCAGTGCCGGGACTTTTCCTGAAGCTTTCTTT
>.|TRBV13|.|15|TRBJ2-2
CASSLVRGATGELFF
TGTGCCAGCAGCTTAGTTCGGGGAGCCACCGGGGAGCTGTTTTTT
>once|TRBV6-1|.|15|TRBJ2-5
CASSVWGAQGETQYF
TGTGCCAGCAGTGTTTGGGGGGCCCAAGGGGAGACCCAGTACTTC
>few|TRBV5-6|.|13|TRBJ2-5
CASSLRTRETQYF
TGTGCCAGCAGCTTGAGGACCAGAGAGACCCAGTACTTC